This TCR beta chain was sequenced for a study of shared clonotypes between healthy human individuals (dated by TCRdb to the early 2020s). Some background on the complete study: Two women and a few men aged 18 to 49 years were included in the cohort. For each donor, CD4 naive and CD4 memory were each run on three plates, CD8 naive on two plates, and CD8 memory on one plate. To estimate repertoire size and how much clonotype sharing occurs between individuals, the study deeply sequenced the blood TCR repertoires of 5 or 6 healthy adults. To increase sequencing depth and limit assay-specific biases, TCR repertoire library preparation and sequencing were carried out by different laboratories using diverse techniques. Leukapheresis yielded between about 0.85 and 10 billion PBMCs per donor.

What the research found in general, with its limitations: Based on pairwise subsampling, the degree of clonotype sharing among donors was expected to be affected by sequencing depth. Only blood was sampled, and tissue TCR repertoires likely differ from those in blood. Incomplete sequencing was indicated by rarefaction of sorted-subset datasets, despite the large sequencing depth. Compared with non-shared clonotypes, clonotypes shared by all four sorted-subset donors had higher generation probabilities. Approximately 4.8% of naive CD4, 3.5% of naive CD8, 2% to 2.5% of memory CD4, and about 0.4% of memory CD8 clonotypes were shared across several donors. Estimated clonotype richness was generally larger for naive than for memory subsets. Because the study included a small number of donors, the genetic and exposure-history diversity represented was limited.

TCR CDR3 regions were amplified from genomic DNA by multiplex PCR using the deep immunoSEQ assay. Extracted genomic DNA from each cell subset was spread evenly across all wells of several immunoSEQ 96-well plates, with each plate serving as a replicate. For sorted subsets, around 0.2 ug of genomic DNA, equivalent to 30,000 or so T cell genomes, went into each replicate PCR. Purified libraries were measured with a Qubit 3.0 fluorometer, size-checked on a Bioanalyzer 2100, and measured again with the KAPA Library Quantification kit. A separate single-read 150-cycle Illumina NextSeq 550 flow cell was used to sequence each immunoSEQ 96-well plate. The authors processed their data as follows. Because the immunoSEQ output included only junctional sequences and no quality scores, the filtering could not be the same as the filtering used for full-length reads. To assign V/J genes and CDR3, sequences were annotated against IMGT germline references using PyIR, a Python wrapper for IgBLAST v1.9. Reads were filtered out if the reads had weak V/J assignments (E-value above 1e-6), no CDR3, stop codons, out-of-frame junctions, or ambiguous translated residues. V3J clonotypes were defined by identical inferred V gene, J gene, and CDR3 amino acid sequence. Percentage overlap between repertoires was computed as shared unique clonotypes divided by the size of the smaller repertoire. Three approaches were used to assess repertoire richness: RTK rarefaction, the Chao1 estimator, and Recon v2.1 estimates of unobserved clonotypes. Generation probabilities were computed with OLGA for all TCRbeta clonotypes obtained by the gDNA method from several donors. Drawn from immuneACCESS, this table holds only the in-frame rearrangements with V and J called that TCRdb kept. Clones are partly lost; checked studies trace under half to an unresolved V gene and leave the rest unexplained. The V and J calls and clone size come from that table; D and trimming were worked out from the DNA. The sample includes 550,000 to 800,000 clones, with around 91% observed a single time. The top ten hold approximately 35% of the sample.

The donors were healthy, HIV-negative adults who had no recently reported acute infections or vaccinations. Every donor was a Caucasian adult residing in Nashville, Tennessee, USA. The CD8 memory samples were a combination of magnetically selected CD45RO+ cells and CCR7-negative CD45RA+ effector memory (TemRA) cells. After blood collection by leukapheresis, PBMCs were isolated using Ficoll-Histopaque density gradient centrifugation and then cryopreserved in the vapor phase of liquid nitrogen. Analytical flow cytometry was used to check the purity and quantity of each magnetically sorted T cell population. Genomic DNA was isolated from every sorted fraction and measured by UV absorbance on a Nanodrop 2000c. Trimming at the junction amounts to 4 bases on V and 3 bases on J, and the germline ends lie 14 bases apart. CDR1 and CDR2 are read off the germline V gene as SGHRS and YFSETQ. The CDR3, cysteine through phenylalanine, is 15 amino acids long. The retained sequence is limited to the CDR3, 45 bases, with the frame set at the first base.

Remarks on this clone: What this receptor recognizes is not known. There are no base qualities to consult, and no much larger clone falls within one base.

The clonotype originates from a man aged 18-30 years in good health. Some clones in this sample may be carry-over from other donors' samples. The chain is assembled from TRBV5-1 and TRBJ2-1; tentative D gene TRBD2, with 5 bases matching. The sequencing sample was made of memory CD8+ T cells from PBMCs. The label giving this sample's cell subset or site can be read as: CD45RO+ cells pooled with CCR7-negative TemRA cells. The CDR3 has the sequence CASSQEAPGYNEQFF. The nucleotide sequence reads TGCGCCAGCAGCCAGGAGGCGCCAGGCTACAATGAGCAGTTCTTC.